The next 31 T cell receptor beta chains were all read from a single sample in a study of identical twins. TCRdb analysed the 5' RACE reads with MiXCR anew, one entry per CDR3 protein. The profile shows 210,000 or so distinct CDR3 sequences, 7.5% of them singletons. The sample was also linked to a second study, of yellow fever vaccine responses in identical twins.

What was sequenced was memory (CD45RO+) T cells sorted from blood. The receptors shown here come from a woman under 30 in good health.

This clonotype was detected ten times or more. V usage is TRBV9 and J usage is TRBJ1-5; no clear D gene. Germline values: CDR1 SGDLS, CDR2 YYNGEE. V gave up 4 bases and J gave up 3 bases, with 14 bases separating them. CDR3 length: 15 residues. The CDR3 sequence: CASSKTAGDNQPQHF. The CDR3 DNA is TGTGCCAGCAGCAAGACGGCCGGGGACAATCAGCCCCAGCATTTT. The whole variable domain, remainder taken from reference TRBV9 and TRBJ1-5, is DSGVTQTPKHLITATGQRVTLRCSPRSGDLSVYWYQQSLDQGLQFLIQYYNGEERAKGNILERFSAQQFPDLHSELNLSSLELGDSALYFCASSKTAGDNQPQHFGDGTRLSIL.

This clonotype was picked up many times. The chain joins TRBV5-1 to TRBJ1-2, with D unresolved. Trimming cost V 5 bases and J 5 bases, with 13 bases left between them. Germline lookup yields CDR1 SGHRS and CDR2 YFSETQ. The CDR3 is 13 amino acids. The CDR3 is CASRKQFPYGYTF. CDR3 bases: TGCGCCAGCAGGAAACAGTTCCCTTATGGCTACACCTTC.

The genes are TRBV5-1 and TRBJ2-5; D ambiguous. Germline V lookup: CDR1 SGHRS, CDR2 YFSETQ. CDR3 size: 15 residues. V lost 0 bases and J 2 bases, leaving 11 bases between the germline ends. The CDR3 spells CASSLARQAQETQYF. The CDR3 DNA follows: TGCGCCAGCAGCTTGGCCCGGCAGGCTCAAGAGACCCAGTACTTC. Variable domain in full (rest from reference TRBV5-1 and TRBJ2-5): KAGVTQTPRYLIKTRGQQVTLSCSPISGHRSVSWYQQTPGQGLQFLFEYFSETQRNKGNFPGRFSGRQFSNSRSEMNVSTLELGDSALYLCASSLARQAQETQYFGPGTRLLVL.

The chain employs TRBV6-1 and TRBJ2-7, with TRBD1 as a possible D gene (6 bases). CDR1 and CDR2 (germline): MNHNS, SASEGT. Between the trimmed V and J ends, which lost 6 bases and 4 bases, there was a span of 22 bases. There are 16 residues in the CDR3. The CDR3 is CASSTLPGHNLYEQYF. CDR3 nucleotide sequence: TGTGCCAGCAGCACTCTCCCGGGACACAACCTTTACGAGCAGTACTTC.

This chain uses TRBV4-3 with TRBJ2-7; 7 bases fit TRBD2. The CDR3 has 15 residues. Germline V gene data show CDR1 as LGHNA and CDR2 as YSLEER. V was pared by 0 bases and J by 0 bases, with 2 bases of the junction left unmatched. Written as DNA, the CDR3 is TGCGCCAGCAGCCAAGACAGGACTAGCTCCTACGAGCAGTACTTC. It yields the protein CASSQDRTSSYEQYF.

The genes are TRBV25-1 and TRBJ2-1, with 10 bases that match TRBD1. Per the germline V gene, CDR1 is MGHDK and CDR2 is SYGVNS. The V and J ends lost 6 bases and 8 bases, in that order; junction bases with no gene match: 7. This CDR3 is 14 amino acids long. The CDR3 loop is CASSRDRGSDEQFF. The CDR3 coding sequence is TGTGCCAGCAGCCGGGACAGGGGTTCTGATGAGCAGTTCTTC.

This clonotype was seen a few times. CDR3 nucleotides: TGTGCCAGCCGGCCGATGGGTAGCAAAGGAAGCAAGGAGCAGTTCTTC. Translating gives CASRPMGSKGSKEQFF. The rearrangement uses TRBV28 and TRBJ2-1, with no clear D. CDR1 is MDHEN and CDR2 is SYDVKM in the germline V gene. The V and J ends lost 8 bases and 10 bases respectively, with 27 bases between them. The CDR3 totals 16 residues.

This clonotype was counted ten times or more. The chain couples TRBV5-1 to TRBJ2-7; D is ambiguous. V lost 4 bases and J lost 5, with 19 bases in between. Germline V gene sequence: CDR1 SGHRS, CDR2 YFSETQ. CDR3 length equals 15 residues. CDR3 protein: CASSPNGRAVNEQYF. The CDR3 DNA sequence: TGCGCCAGCAGCCCCAACGGAAGGGCGGTAAACGAGCAGTACTTC.

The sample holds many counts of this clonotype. The CDR3 region has the DNA TGCAGTGCCAGCAGGGGGATACGGGGAGGCTCTAGCACAGATACGCAGTATTTT. Its translation: CSASRGIRGGSSTDTQYF. The chain employs TRBV20-1 and TRBJ2-3; the D gene is possibly TRBD1 (7 bases). Germline CDR1 is DFQATT and CDR2 is SNEGSKA (reference sequence). CDR3 length: 18 residues. The V end was cut by 6 bases, the J end by 0 bases, with 25 bases between.

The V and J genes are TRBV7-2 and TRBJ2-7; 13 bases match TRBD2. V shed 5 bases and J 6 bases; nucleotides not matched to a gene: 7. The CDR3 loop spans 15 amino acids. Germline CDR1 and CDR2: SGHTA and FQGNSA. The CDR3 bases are TGTGCCAGCAGCGCTACTAGCGGGAGGGCGAGCGAGCAGTACTTC. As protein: CASSATSGRASEQYF.

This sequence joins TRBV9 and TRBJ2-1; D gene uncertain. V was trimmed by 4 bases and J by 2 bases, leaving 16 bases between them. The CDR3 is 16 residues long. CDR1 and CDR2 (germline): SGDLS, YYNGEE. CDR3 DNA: TGTGCCAGCAGCCCCCGCCTGGACCGGACCTACAATGAGCAGTTCTTC. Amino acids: CASSPRLDRTYNEQFF.

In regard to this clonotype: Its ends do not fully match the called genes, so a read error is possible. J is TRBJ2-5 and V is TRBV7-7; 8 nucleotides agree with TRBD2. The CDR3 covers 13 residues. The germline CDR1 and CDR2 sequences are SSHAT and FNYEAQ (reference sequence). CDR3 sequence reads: CASSSGLGQTQYF. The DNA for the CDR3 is TGTGCTAGCAGCTCGGGACTAGGGCAGACCCAGTACTTC.

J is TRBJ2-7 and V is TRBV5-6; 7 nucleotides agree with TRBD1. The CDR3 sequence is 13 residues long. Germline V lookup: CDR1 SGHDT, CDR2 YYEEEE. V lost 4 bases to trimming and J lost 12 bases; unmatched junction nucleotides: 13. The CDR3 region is CASSNTRDSPRYF. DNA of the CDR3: TGTGCCAGCAGCAACACCCGGGACAGTCCCCGGTACTTC.

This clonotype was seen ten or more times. CDR3 nucleotide sequence: TGTGCCAGCAGTTACGGGTGGGGCAGACAGAGCTCCTACAATGAGCAGTTCTTC. This encodes CASSYGWGRQSSYNEQFF. V usage is TRBV6-2 or TRBV6-3 and J usage is TRBJ2-1; the D gene is possibly TRBD1 (5 bases). V lost 2 bases, J lost 0 bases, and 17 bases lay in between. The CDR3 has 18 residues. Looked up from germline, CDR1 is MNHEY and CDR2 is SVGEGT.

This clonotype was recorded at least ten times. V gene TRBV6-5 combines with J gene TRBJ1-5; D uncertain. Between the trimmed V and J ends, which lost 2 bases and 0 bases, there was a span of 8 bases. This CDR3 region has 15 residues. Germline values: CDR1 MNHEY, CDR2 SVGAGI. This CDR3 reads CASSYAGNSNQPQHF. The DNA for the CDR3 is TGTGCCAGCAGTTACGCGGGAAATAGCAATCAGCCCCAGCATTTT.

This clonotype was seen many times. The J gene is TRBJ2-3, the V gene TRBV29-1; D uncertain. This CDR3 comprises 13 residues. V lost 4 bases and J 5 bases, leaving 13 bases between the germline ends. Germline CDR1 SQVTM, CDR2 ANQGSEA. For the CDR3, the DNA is TGCAGCGTTGTCTTGACTGGGAAAGATACGCAGTATTTT. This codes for CSVVLTGKDTQYF.

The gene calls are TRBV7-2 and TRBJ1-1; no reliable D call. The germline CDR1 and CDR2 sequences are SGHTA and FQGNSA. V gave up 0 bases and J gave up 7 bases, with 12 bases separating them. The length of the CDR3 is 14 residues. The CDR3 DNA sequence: TGTGCCAGCAGCTTAGCGCCCGGGTGGGGTGAAGCTTTCTTT. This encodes CASSLAPGWGEAFF.

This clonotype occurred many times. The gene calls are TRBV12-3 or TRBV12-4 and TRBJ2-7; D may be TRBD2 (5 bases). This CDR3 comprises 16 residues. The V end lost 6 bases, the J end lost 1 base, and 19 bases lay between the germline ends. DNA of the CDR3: TGTGCCAGCAGCCTTCCAACGGCGGGCCTTTCCTACGAGCAGTACTTC. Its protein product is CASSLPTAGLSYEQYF.

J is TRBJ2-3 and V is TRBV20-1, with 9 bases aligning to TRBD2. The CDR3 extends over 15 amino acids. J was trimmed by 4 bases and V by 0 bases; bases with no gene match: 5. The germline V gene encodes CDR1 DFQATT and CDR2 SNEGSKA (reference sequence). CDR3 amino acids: CSARDGLALADTQYF. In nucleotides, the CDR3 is TGCAGTGCTAGAGATGGACTAGCGTTAGCAGATACGCAGTATTTT.

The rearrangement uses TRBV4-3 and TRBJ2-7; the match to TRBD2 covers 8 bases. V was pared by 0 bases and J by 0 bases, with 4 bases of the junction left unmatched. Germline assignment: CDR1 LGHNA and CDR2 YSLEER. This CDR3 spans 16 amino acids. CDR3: CASSQEVLAASYEQYF. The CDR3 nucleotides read TGCGCCAGCAGCCAAGAAGTACTAGCGGCCTCCTACGAGCAGTACTTC.

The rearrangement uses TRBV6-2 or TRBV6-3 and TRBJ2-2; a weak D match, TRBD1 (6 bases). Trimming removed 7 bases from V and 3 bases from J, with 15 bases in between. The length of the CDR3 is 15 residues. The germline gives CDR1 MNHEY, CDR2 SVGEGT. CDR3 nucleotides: TGTGCCAGCATAGAAGGGGGTCGGGACACCGGGGAGCTGTTTTTT. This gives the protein CASIEGGRDTGELFF.

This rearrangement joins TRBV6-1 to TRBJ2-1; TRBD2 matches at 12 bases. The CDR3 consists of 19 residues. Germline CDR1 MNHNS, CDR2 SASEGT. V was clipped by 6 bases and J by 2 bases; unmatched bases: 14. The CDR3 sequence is CASRESATRTSGAYNEQFF. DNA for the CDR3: TGTGCCAGCAGGGAATCCGCGACCCGGACTAGCGGGGCCTACAATGAGCAGTTCTTC.

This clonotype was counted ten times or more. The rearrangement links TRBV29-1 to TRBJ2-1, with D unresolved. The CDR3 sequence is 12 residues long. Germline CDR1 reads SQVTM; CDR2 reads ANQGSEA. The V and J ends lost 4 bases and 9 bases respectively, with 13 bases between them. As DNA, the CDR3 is TGCAGCGTTGCCGCCCCGGATGGTGAGCAGTTCTTC. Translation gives CSVAAPDGEQFF.

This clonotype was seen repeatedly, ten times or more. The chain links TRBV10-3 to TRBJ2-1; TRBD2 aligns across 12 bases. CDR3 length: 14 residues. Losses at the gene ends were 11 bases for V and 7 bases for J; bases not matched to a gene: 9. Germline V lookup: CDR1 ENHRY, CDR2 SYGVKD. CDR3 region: CAAETGTSGNEQFF. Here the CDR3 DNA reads TGTGCCGCAGAAACCGGGACTAGCGGGAATGAGCAGTTCTTC.

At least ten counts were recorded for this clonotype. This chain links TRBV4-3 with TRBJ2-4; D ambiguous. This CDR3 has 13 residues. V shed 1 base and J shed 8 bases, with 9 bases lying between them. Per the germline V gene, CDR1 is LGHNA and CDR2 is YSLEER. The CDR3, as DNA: TGCGCCAGCAGCCAAGGGAATTGGGACATTCAGTACTTC. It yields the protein CASSQGNWDIQYF.

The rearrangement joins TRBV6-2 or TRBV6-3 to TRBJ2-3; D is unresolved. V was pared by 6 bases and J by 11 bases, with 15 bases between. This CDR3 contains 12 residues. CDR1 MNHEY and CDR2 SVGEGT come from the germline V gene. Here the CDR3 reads CASSPGPALQYF. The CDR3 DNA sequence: TGTGCCAGCAGCCCCGGACCCGCCCTGCAGTATTTT.

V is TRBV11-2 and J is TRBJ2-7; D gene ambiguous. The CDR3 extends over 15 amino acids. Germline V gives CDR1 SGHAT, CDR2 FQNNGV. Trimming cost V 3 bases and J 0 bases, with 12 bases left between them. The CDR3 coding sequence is TGTGCCAGCAGCTTCGAGAACGGGCGCTCCTACGAGCAGTACTTC. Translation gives CASSFENGRSYEQYF.

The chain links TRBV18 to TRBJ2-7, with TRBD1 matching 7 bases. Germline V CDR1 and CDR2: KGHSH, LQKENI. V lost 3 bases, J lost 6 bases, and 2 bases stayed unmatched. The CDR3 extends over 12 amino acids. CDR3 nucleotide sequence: TGTGCCAGCTCACCGACAGGGACCGAGCAGTACTTC. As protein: CASSPTGTEQYF.

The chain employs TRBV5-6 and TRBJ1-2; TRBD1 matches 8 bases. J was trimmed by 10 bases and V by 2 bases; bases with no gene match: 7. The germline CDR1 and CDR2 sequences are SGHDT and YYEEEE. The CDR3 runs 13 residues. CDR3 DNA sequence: TGTGCCAGCAGCTTCACAGGGGGGAACGACTACACCTTC. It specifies CASSFTGGNDYTF. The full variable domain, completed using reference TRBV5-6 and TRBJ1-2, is DAGVTQSPTHLIKTRGQQVTLRCSPKSGHDTVSWYQQALGQGPQFIFQYYEEEERQRGNFPDRFSGHQFPNYSSELNVNALLLGDSALYLCASSFTGGNDYTFGSGTRLTVV.

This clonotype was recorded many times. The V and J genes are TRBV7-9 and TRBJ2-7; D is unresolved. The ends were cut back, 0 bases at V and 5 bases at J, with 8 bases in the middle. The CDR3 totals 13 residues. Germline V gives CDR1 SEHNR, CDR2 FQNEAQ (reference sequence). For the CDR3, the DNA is TGTGCCAGCAGCTTAGCGCGGTCGGACGAGCAGTACTTC. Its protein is CASSLARSDEQYF.

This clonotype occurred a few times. For the CDR3, the DNA is TGCAGCGTTGTGGGGGGGAGGCACTACGAGCAGTACTTC. This translates into CSVVGGRHYEQYF. This chain uses TRBV29-1 with TRBJ2-7, with 7 nucleotides matching TRBD2. The CDR3 spans 13 residues. V gave up 4 bases and J gave up 3 bases; unmatched junction bases: 6. CDR1 and CDR2 from the germline V gene are SQVTM and ANQGSEA.